Below, 25 T cell receptor beta chains from the same sample are listed, as sequenced in a study of T-cell memory formation after mild COVID-19. TCRdb re-analysed the 5' RACE reads in MiXCR, keeping a single row per CDR3 protein. The table shows 300,000 to 350,000 distinct CDR3 sequences, with 15% to 20% occurring only once. Sequencing was performed on PBMCs or a T cell subset sorted from them (not recorded which). Source of these receptors: a man younger than 30 who had mild COVID-19 (a few samples of this study predate the infection). Cell type and time point are not known.

The CDR3 loop reads CASSLVLGGLQDAFF. The CDR3 DNA reads TGTGCCAGCAGCTTAGTTCTGGGAGGTCTACAAGACGCTTTCTTT. This sequence joins TRBV11-2 and TRBJ1-1; D not resolved. Germline V gene data show CDR1 as SGHAT and CDR2 as FQNNGV. This CDR3 has 15 amino acids. V was trimmed by 1 base and J by 11 bases, leaving 20 bases between them.

The chain carries TRBV12-3 or TRBV12-4 and TRBJ2-1; 7 nucleotides align to TRBD2. J lost 9 bases, V lost 5 bases, and 7 bases had no gene match. The CDR3 has 13 amino acids. The CDR3: CASSPGLVVEQFF. CDR3 bases: TGTGCCAGCAGTCCTGGACTAGTAGTTGAGCAGTTCTTC.

This clonotype occurred a few times. This chain joins TRBV2 and TRBJ1-5; 9 nucleotides match TRBD1. V trimming: 6 bases; J trimming: 1 base; junction bases outside the gene matches: 1. Germline V gene data show CDR1 as SNHLY and CDR2 as FYNNEI. The CDR3 spans 14 residues. The CDR3 bases are TGTGCCAGCAGCGGGACAGGGAGCAATCAGCCCCAGCATTTT. Protein: CASSGTGSNQPQHF.

This chain connects TRBV12-3 or TRBV12-4 to TRBJ2-2; 8 positions match TRBD1. CDR3 length: 14 amino acids. The V gene end was trimmed by 6 bases and the J gene end by 7 bases; junction bases not matched to a gene: 7. For the CDR3, the DNA is TGTGCCAGCAGCTCGGACAGGGATAGCGGGGAGCTGTTTTTT. Translating gives CASSSDRDSGELFF.

This clonotype appeared a few times. The chain couples TRBV19 to TRBJ1-4, with a tentative D call TRBD1 (5 bases). There are 13 residues in the CDR3. Looked up from germline, CDR1 is LNHDA and CDR2 is SQIVND (reference sequence). V was trimmed by 6 bases and J by 3 bases, leaving 8 bases between them. In nucleotides, the CDR3 is TGTGCCAGTAGCGACAGACCTAATGAAAAACTGTTTTTT. Encoded protein: CASSDRPNEKLFF.

The J gene is TRBJ1-1, the V gene TRBV20-1; D not certain. Germline loops: CDR1 DFQATT, CDR2 SNEGSKA (reference sequence). There are 16 residues in the CDR3. V lost 0 bases to trimming and J lost 4 bases, with 18 bases between them. The chain's CDR3 is CSARDPSRGKGTEAFF. DNA of the CDR3: TGCAGTGCTAGAGATCCTTCCCGGGGTAAAGGCACTGAAGCTTTCTTT.

This chain uses TRBV20-1 with TRBJ2-4; D unresolved. CDR3 length equals 15 residues. The germline V and J ends were trimmed by 5 bases and 0 bases, with 14 bases remaining between them. Germline values: CDR1 DFQATT, CDR2 SNEGSKA (reference sequence). The chain's CDR3 is CSAPLPPLAKNIQYF. CDR3 coding DNA: TGCAGTGCTCCCCTTCCTCCCCTAGCCAAAAACATTCAGTACTTC.

The sample holds one count of this clonotype. This sequence joins TRBV2 and TRBJ2-1, with TRBD1 identical over 7 bases. Germline CDR1 is SNHLY and CDR2 is FYNNEI. This CDR3 is 14 amino acids long. With V trimmed by 6 bases and J by 3 bases, 5 bases remained unmatched. The CDR3 DNA sequence: TGTGCCAGCAGAGCCCGACAGGGCTACAATGAGCAGTTCTTC. It specifies CASRARQGYNEQFF.

This clonotype has just a few counts. The rearrangement uses TRBV4-1 and TRBJ2-7, with 9 bases identical to TRBD1. The CDR3 loop spans 14 amino acids. J gave up 5 bases and V 6 bases, and 8 bases lay outside the gene matches. Germline assignment: CDR1 MGHRA and CDR2 YSYEKL. The DNA for the CDR3 is TGCGCCAGCAGTCAAACCGGGACAGGGCACGAGCAGTACTTC. This gives the protein CASSQTGTGHEQYF.

This clonotype was seen at least ten times. The V gene is TRBV28, the J gene TRBJ2-1; D perhaps matches TRBD2 (6 bases). Germline values: CDR1 MDHEN, CDR2 SYDVKM. Trimming cost V 6 bases and J 3 bases, with 18 bases left between them. The CDR3 extends over 16 amino acids. Here the CDR3 reads CASRSGNRGGYNEQFF. The CDR3 DNA reads as TGTGCCAGCAGATCGGGAAATCGGGGAGGCTACAATGAGCAGTTCTTC.

This clonotype was seen a few times. CDR3 residues: CASSLAGGQAGELFF. CDR3 in DNA: TGCGCCAGCAGCTTGGCCGGGGGCCAAGCCGGGGAGCTGTTTTTT. The genes are TRBV5-1 and TRBJ2-2; D may correspond to TRBD1 or TRBD2 (6 bases each). CDR3 length: 15 amino acids. The V end was cut by 0 bases, the J end by 6 bases, with 12 bases between. The germline V gene encodes CDR1 SGHRS and CDR2 YFSETQ.

This clonotype was found a few times. J is TRBJ1-6 and V is TRBV12-3 or TRBV12-4; D remains ambiguous. The CDR3 runs to 12 residues. V was trimmed by 3 bases and J by 8 bases, leaving 5 bases between them. The CDR3 DNA reads as TGTGCCAGCAGTTTGAGATATTCACCCCTCCACTTT. Amino acid sequence: CASSLRYSPLHF.

In its sample, this clonotype was seen a few times. The chain carries TRBV10-3 and TRBJ2-3; perhaps TRBD1 as D (5 bases). Germline CDR1 ENHRY, CDR2 SYGVKD. Trimming took off 4 bases at V and 0 bases at J, with 17 bases between the two ends. The CDR3 consists of 17 residues. The CDR3 loop reads CAISVQGPAASTDTQYF. CDR3 sequence (DNA): TGTGCCATCAGTGTCCAGGGTCCGGCCGCTAGCACAGATACGCAGTATTTT.

This clonotype was observed many times. The J gene is TRBJ2-2, the V gene TRBV7-2; TRBD2 matches 7 bases. The CDR3 is made up of 15 amino acids. Germline CDR1 is SGHTA and CDR2 is FQGNSA. J was trimmed by 7 bases and V by 5 bases; bases with no gene match: 10. CDR3 in amino acids: CASSVPVGGYGELFF. CDR3 DNA: TGTGCCAGCAGCGTTCCGGTGGGGGGGTACGGGGAGCTGTTTTTT.

This clonotype was detected only a few times. This sequence joins TRBV28 and TRBJ1-6; maybe TRBD1 (6 bases). The germline gives CDR1 MDHEN, CDR2 SYDVKM. The CDR3 runs to 19 residues. Trimming removed 3 bases from V and 0 bases from J, with 18 bases in between. In DNA, the CDR3 is TGTGCCAGCAGTTTCTCCTGGACAGTCCAAAGCTCCTATAATTCACCCCTCCACTTT. Translated, it gives CASSFSWTVQSSYNSPLHF.

The table lists this clonotype with a few counts. The genes are TRBV30 and TRBJ1-1; 10 bases are shared with TRBD1. The germline gives CDR1 GTSNPN, CDR2 SVGIG (reference sequence). The CDR3 is 15 amino acids. Trimming cost V 3 bases and J 5 bases; bases outside gene matches: 9. CDR3 residues: CAWSDPRTGGTEAFF. The CDR3 bases are TGTGCCTGGAGCGACCCTAGGACAGGGGGAACTGAAGCTTTCTTT.

The chain uses TRBV7-3 and TRBJ2-2, with a tentative D call TRBD1 (6 bases). Germline loops: CDR1 SGHTA, CDR2 FQGTGA. This CDR3 has 14 residues. Trimming took 3 bases from V and 5 from J, leaving 10 bases between them. The CDR3 DNA sequence: TGTGCCAGCAGCTTGGGACACCTTACCGGGGAGCTGTTTTTT. Amino acids: CASSLGHLTGELFF.

The J gene is TRBJ2-1, the V gene TRBV5-5, with 7 nucleotides matching TRBD1. Losses at the gene ends were 0 bases for V and 4 bases for J; bases not matched to a gene: 4. The CDR3 has 15 amino acids. Germline CDR1 SGHKS, CDR2 YYEKEE (reference sequence). The CDR3 DNA reads as TGTGCCAGCAGCTTGGAGGGACAGCTGTACAATGAGCAGTTCTTC. Its translation: CASSLEGQLYNEQFF. Using reference TRBV5-5 and TRBJ2-1 for the parts outside the CDR3, the full variable domain is DAGVTQSPTHLIKTRGQQVTLRCSPISGHKSVSWYQQVLGQGPQFIFQYYEKEERGRGNFPDRFSARQFPNYSSELNVNALLLGDSALYLCASSLEGQLYNEQFFGPGTRLTVL.

The gene calls are TRBV4-3 and TRBJ1-2; 7 nucleotides match TRBD1. CDR1 is LGHNA and CDR2 is YSLEER in the germline V gene. Trimming took 4 bases from V and 1 from J; bases not matched to a gene: 6. The CDR3 is 15 amino acids. The CDR3 spells CASSPRDRSNYGYTF. As DNA, the CDR3 is TGCGCCAGCAGCCCCCGGGACAGAAGTAACTATGGCTACACCTTC.

The table lists this clonotype with a few counts. This chain connects TRBV5-8 to TRBJ2-3; the D gene is possibly TRBD2 (5 bases). V lost 4 bases and J 6 bases, leaving 21 bases between the germline ends. The CDR3 is 16 residues long. In germline, CDR1 is SGHTS, CDR2 YDEGEE. The CDR3 sequence: CASSPGRPFSADTQYF. The DNA of the CDR3 is TGTGCCAGCAGCCCCGGCCGGCCCTTTAGCGCCGATACGCAGTATTTT.

This clonotype was detected once. The rearrangement links TRBV2 to TRBJ2-6; D is possibly TRBD1 (5 bases). Trimming stripped 5 bases from V and 0 bases from J, with 11 bases between. The CDR3 totals 16 residues. The germline V gene has CDR1 SNHLY and CDR2 FYNNEI. CDR3 in DNA: TGTGCCAGCAGTTCAGGGCCGACCTCTGGGGCCAACGTCCTGACTTTC. Amino acids: CASSSGPTSGANVLTF.

This sequence joins TRBV20-1 and TRBJ1-1; 9 bases match TRBD1. The CDR3 is 15 amino acids. V lost 5 bases and J lost 6; bases outside the gene matches: 13. Germline V CDR1 and CDR2: DFQATT, SNEGSKA (reference sequence). The CDR3: CSALSRGQGYAEAFF. The DNA of the CDR3 is TGCAGTGCTCTGAGCAGGGGACAGGGTTACGCTGAAGCTTTCTTT.

This clonotype was observed a handful of times. The chain employs TRBV29-1 and TRBJ2-5; D is perhaps TRBD1 (5 bases). V lost 0 bases and J lost 1, with 15 bases in between. Germline loops: CDR1 SQVTM, CDR2 ANQGSEA. CDR3 length: 16 residues. CDR3 loop: CSVEDLGHGAQETQYF. The CDR3 DNA follows: TGCAGCGTTGAAGATCTCGGTCATGGGGCCCAAGAGACCCAGTACTTC.

Many counts were recorded for this clonotype. The chain carries TRBV6-2 or TRBV6-3 and TRBJ2-7; a possible D gene is TRBD1 (5 bases). The V gene lost 6 bases and the J gene lost 7 bases, with 13 bases spanning the gap. The CDR3 consists of 12 residues. Germline-derived CDR1 and CDR2 are MNHEY and SVGEGT. This chain's CDR3 is CASSLPGKEQYV. The CDR3 bases are TGTGCCAGCAGCCTACCAGGGAAGGAGCAGTACGTC.

The chain uses TRBV30 and TRBJ1-2; a weak D match, TRBD1 (6 bases). The CDR3 runs 10 residues. The V and J ends lost 3 bases and 8 bases respectively, with 7 bases between them. Germline V gene data show CDR1 as GTSNPN and CDR2 as SVGIG (reference sequence). CDR3 amino acids: CAWSGGGYTF. The CDR3, as DNA: TGTGCCTGGAGCGGGGGCGGCTACACCTTC.